This record concerns one T cell receptor (beta chain) sequence. Its antigen remains unidentified. Other DNA sequences in this specimen translate into the identical CDR3. The junction had 9 bases not matched to a gene; V was cut back by 7 bases and J by 3 bases. The CDR3 length is 14 residues. The germline gives CDR1 SQVTM, CDR2 ANQGSEA. PCR amplification relied on 60 Vbeta primers (plus 13 Jbeta primers). Some clones are missing from TCRdb's copy, which holds only in-frame ones; the method was immunoSEQ multiplex PCR. The data show some 100,000 clones, 60% to 80% seen once. Healthy bone marrow donors made up the donor group. This specimen comes from a study of cytomegalovirus exposure and HLA in healthy donors. Study context: Assignment to the Caucasian-associated ancestry cluster applied to about 80% of the approximately 360 genotyped donors.

General study findings and limits: The sole available immune exposure information was CMV serostatus. According to a later analysis, donors in an Asian-associated ancestry cluster reportedly had fewer N-insertions than the approximately 670-donor mean.

J is TRBJ2-3 and V is TRBV29-1, with 8 bases aligning to TRBD2. Sequenced input: PBMCs. The clonotype was recovered from a young woman in good health and CMV-seropositive. The CDR3 DNA sequence: TGCAGCGCTGGGACCAGCGGGAGTACAGATACGCAGTATTTT. Protein: CSAGTSGSTDTQYF.